The 20 T cell receptor beta chains below all came from one sample that was sequenced in a study of shared clonotypes between healthy human individuals. The table came from immunoSEQ multiplex PCR; TCRdb's copy has only in-frame clones and leaves some out. The sample records about 2.4 million clones, 80% to 95% being singletons. The sample taken for sequencing was naive CD4+ T cells from PBMCs. Subset specified: CD45RA+ positively selected. These receptors all stem from a man younger than 35 in good health. Some clones in this sample may be carry-over from other donors' samples.

The DNA of the CDR3 is TGTGCCAGCAGTTACTACCGGGAGGGCCCCTACGAGCAGTACTTC. This gives the protein CASSYYREGPYEQYF. The gene calls are TRBV6-5 and TRBJ2-7; TRBD2 matches at 8 bases. The germline V gene encodes CDR1 MNHEY and CDR2 SVGAGI. The CDR3 spans 15 residues. J was trimmed by 2 bases and V by 1 base; bases with no gene match: 4.

V and J are TRBV28 and TRBJ2-1; D is undetermined. The CDR3 extends over 14 amino acids. Germline V gives CDR1 MDHEN, CDR2 SYDVKM. The germline V and J ends were trimmed by 5 bases and 2 bases, with 10 bases remaining between them. As DNA, the CDR3 is TGTGCCAGCAGTGTAACCCTGCCCTACAATGAGCAGTTCTTC. Amino acids: CASSVTLPYNEQFF.

The chain employs TRBV28 and TRBJ1-1; D call uncertain. V was cut by 4 bases and J by 0 bases, with 9 bases left in between. Germline loops: CDR1 MDHEN, CDR2 SYDVKM. The CDR3 consists of 14 residues. The CDR3 spells CASSSPILNTEAFF. The CDR3 nucleotides read TGTGCCAGCAGTTCCCCTATACTGAACACTGAAGCTTTCTTT.

The chain recombines TRBV2 with TRBJ2-3; a possible D gene is TRBD1 (5 bases). Per the germline V gene, CDR1 is SNHLY and CDR2 is FYNNEI. V lost 8 bases and J lost 3, with 15 bases in between. This CDR3 is 14 amino acids long. CDR3 amino acids: CASGRQTRTDTQYF. CDR3 sequence (DNA): TGTGCCAGCGGTAGACAGACCCGGACAGATACGCAGTATTTT.

V and J are TRBV28 and TRBJ2-2; perhaps TRBD1 as D (7 bases). The V gene's germline CDR1 is MDHEN and CDR2 SYDVKM. The V end lost 5 bases, the J end lost 4 bases, and 8 bases lay between the germline ends. The CDR3 has 13 residues. DNA for the CDR3: TGTGCCAGCAGTCAGGGGGGCACCGGGGAGCTGTTTTTT. This translates into CASSQGGTGELFF.

The V and J genes are TRBV12-5 and TRBJ2-7, with 8 bases lining up with TRBD2. CDR3 length: 18 residues. V shed 1 base and J 0 bases; nucleotides not matched to a gene: 11. Germline CDR1 reads LGHNT; CDR2 reads FRNRAP. CDR3 DNA sequence: TGTGCTAGTGGTTTGGCCCCGGGACTAGATACTAACTCCTACGAGCAGTACTTC. It codes for CASGLAPGLDTNSYEQYF.

The genes are TRBV27 and TRBJ1-1, with 7 bases fitting TRBD1. The CDR3 has 16 residues. Trimming removed 7 bases from V and 4 bases from J; junction bases left unmatched: 15. Looked up from germline, CDR1 is MNHEY and CDR2 is SMNVEV (reference sequence). CDR3 in DNA: TGTGCCAGCACCTCGGGGGGGGCGGAGGGGGCCACTGAAGCTTTCTTT. It is translated as CASTSGGAEGATEAFF.

The V gene is TRBV9, the J gene TRBJ2-3; D uncertain. Germline CDR1 is SGDLS and CDR2 is YYNGEE. Trimming pared 3 bases from V and 3 bases from J, leaving 8 bases between. The CDR3 is 13 amino acids. The CDR3 spells CASSGSGTDTQYF. The CDR3 DNA follows: TGTGCCAGCAGCGGGAGTGGTACAGATACGCAGTATTTT.

The chain employs TRBV20-1 and TRBJ1-1; 8 bases agree with TRBD1. Germline V lookup: CDR1 DFQATT, CDR2 SNEGSKA (reference sequence). The CDR3 extends over 11 amino acids. With V trimmed by 4 bases and J by 11 bases, 6 bases remained unmatched. CDR3 loop: CSAIRDRRAFF. CDR3 DNA: TGCAGTGCTATCAGGGACAGGCGGGCTTTCTTT.

This chain links TRBV5-1 with TRBJ2-3; 7 positions agree with TRBD1. Germline V gene data show CDR1 as SGHRS and CDR2 as YFSETQ. The CDR3 covers 13 residues. Trimming took 4 bases from V and 3 from J; bases not matched to a gene: 2. The CDR3 DNA reads TGCGCCAGCAGCGGGACAGATACAGATACGCAGTATTTT. This translates into CASSGTDTDTQYF.

The chain links TRBV5-4 to TRBJ1-2, with 11 nucleotides matching TRBD1. The CDR3 has 14 residues. CDR1 SGHNT and CDR2 YYREEE come from the germline V gene (reference sequence). V gave up 3 bases and J gave up 3 bases; unmatched junction bases: 1. The CDR3 DNA reads as TGTGCCAGCAGCTGGGACAGGGGGGACTATGGCTACACCTTC. Protein product: CASSWDRGDYGYTF.

To note about this clone: Other DNA sequences within the sample encode an identical CDR3. The CDR3 here is CASSPRQGSYEQYF. The CDR3 nucleotides read TGTGCCAGCAGCCCACGACAGGGTTCCTACGAGCAGTACTTC. V is TRBV9 and J is TRBJ2-7; 7 positions agree with TRBD1. The germline V gene encodes CDR1 SGDLS and CDR2 YYNGEE. V was pared by 4 bases and J by 1 base, with 5 bases of the junction left unmatched. The CDR3 extends over 14 amino acids.

This chain uses TRBV5-1 with TRBJ1-4; 8 nucleotides line up with TRBD1. The CDR3 has 14 residues. Germline CDR1 SGHRS, CDR2 YFSETQ. Trimming took 3 bases from V and 5 from J; bases not matched to a gene: 3. For the CDR3, the DNA is TGCGCCAGCAGCTGGGACAGGTTAAATGAAAAACTGTTTTTT. Translation: CASSWDRLNEKLFF.

This clone was detected once. V gene TRBV28 combines with J gene TRBJ1-5; D is ambiguous. V was pared by 2 bases and J by 3 bases, with 11 bases between. Germline V gives CDR1 MDHEN, CDR2 SYDVKM. This CDR3 contains 15 residues. CDR3 region: CASSLLPGSNQPQHF. The DNA for the CDR3 is TGTGCCAGCAGTTTACTTCCGGGCTCCAATCAGCCCCAGCATTTT. Together with reference TRBV28 and TRBJ1-5, the CDR3 gives the full variable domain: DVKVTQSSRYLVKRTGEKVFLECVQDMDHENMFWYRQDPGLGLRLIYFSYDVKMKEKGDIPEGYSVSREKKERFSLILESASTNQTSMYLCASSLLPGSNQPQHFGDGTRLSIL.

The chain has TRBV5-1 and TRBJ2-1; D remains ambiguous. V lost 0 bases and J lost 5, with 18 bases in between. In germline, CDR1 is SGHRS, CDR2 YFSETQ. The CDR3 totals 17 residues. The CDR3 protein is CASSLALVSSKDNEQFF. The CDR3 DNA follows: TGCGCCAGCAGCTTGGCGCTAGTCTCGTCCAAAGACAATGAGCAGTTCTTC. The complete variable domain, with remaining parts taken from reference TRBV5-1 and TRBJ2-1, reads KAGVTQTPRYLIKTRGQQVTLSCSPISGHRSVSWYQQTPGQGLQFLFEYFSETQRNKGNFPGRFSGRQFSNSRSEMNVSTLELGDSALYLCASSLALVSSKDNEQFFGPGTRLTVL.

The J gene is TRBJ2-1, the V gene TRBV6-1, with D perhaps TRBD1 (5 bases). V was clipped by 6 bases and J by 9 bases, with 15 bases between them. The CDR3 runs 13 residues. CDR1 MNHNS and CDR2 SASEGT come from the germline V gene. CDR3 nucleotide sequence: TGTGCCAGCAGAGCAATTTATCAGGGTGAGCAGTTCTTC. Amino acids: CASRAIYQGEQFF.

In regard to this clone: The identical CDR3 is also encoded by other nucleotide sequences in the sample. J is TRBJ2-7 and V is TRBV7-3; 14 bases fit TRBD2. The CDR3 contains 16 residues. The V segment lost 2 bases and the J segment 4 bases; nucleotides outside the gene matches: 4. CDR1 is SGHTA and CDR2 is FQGTGA in the germline V gene. The CDR3 DNA is TGTGCCAGCAGCTTAGGGACTAGCGGGAGTTCTTACGAGCAGTACTTC. Amino acids: CASSLGTSGSSYEQYF. The full variable domain, rest sourced from reference TRBV7-3 and TRBJ2-7, is GAGVSQTPSNKVTEKGKYVELRCDPISGHTALYWYRQSLGQGPEFLIYFQGTGAADDSGLPNDRFFAVRPEGSVSTLKIQRTERGDSAVYLCASSLGTSGSSYEQYFGPGTRLTVT.

This clone was recorded only once. The V gene is TRBV19, the J gene TRBJ1-4; 9 nucleotides match TRBD1. CDR1 LNHDA and CDR2 SQIVND come from the germline V gene (reference sequence). The J segment lost 10 bases and the V segment lost 2 bases, leaving 8 bases of the junction unmatched. The CDR3 totals 15 residues. This chain's CDR3 is CASSIPADRGGKLFF. The CDR3 DNA reads as TGTGCCAGTAGTATACCAGCGGACAGGGGTGGAAAACTGTTTTTT.

The chain couples TRBV9 to TRBJ2-1; D ambiguous. Germline values: CDR1 SGDLS, CDR2 YYNGEE. With 3 bases removed from V and 11 bases from J, the gap between germline ends came to 12 bases. The CDR3 is 12 residues long. The CDR3, as DNA: TGTGCCAGCAGCGCCCCCGAGGAGCAGCAGTTCTTC. It encodes CASSAPEEQQFF.

In regard to this clone: This sample includes further DNA sequences coding for the same CDR3. Written as DNA, the CDR3 is TGTGCCAGCAGAGGGGGCAATGAGCAGTTCTTC. Translating it yields CASRGGNEQFF. This chain connects TRBV2 to TRBJ2-1, with D tentatively TRBD1 (6 bases). Trimming left V 6 bases short and J 6 bases short, with 6 bases between. Germline V gene lookup returns CDR1 SNHLY and CDR2 FYNNEI. There are 11 residues in the CDR3.